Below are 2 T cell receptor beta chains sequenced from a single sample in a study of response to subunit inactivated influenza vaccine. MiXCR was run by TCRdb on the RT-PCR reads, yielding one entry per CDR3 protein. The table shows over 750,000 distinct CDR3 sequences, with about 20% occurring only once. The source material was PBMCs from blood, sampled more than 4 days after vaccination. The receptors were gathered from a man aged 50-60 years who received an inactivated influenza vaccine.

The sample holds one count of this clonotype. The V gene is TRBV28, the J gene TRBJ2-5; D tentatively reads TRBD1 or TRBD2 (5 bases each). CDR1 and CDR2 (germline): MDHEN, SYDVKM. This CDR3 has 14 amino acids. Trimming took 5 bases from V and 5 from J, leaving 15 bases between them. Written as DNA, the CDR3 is TGTGCCAGCAGTCAGGGACCCAAAAGGGAGACCCAGTACTTC. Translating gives CASSQGPKRETQYF.

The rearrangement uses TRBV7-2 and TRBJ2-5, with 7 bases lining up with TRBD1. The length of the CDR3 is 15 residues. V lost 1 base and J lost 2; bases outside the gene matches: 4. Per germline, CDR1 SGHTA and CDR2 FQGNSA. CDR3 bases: TGTGCCAGCAGCTTAGGACAGGGAGTACAAGAGACCCAGTACTTC. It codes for CASSLGQGVQETQYF. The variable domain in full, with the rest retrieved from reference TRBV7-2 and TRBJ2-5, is GAGVSQSPSNKVTEKGKDVELRCDPISGHTALYWYRQSLGQGLEFLIYFQGNSAPDKSGLPSDRFSAERTGGSVSTLTIQRTQQEDSAVYLCASSLGQGVQETQYFGPGTRLLVL.